The 30 T cell receptor beta chains in this list originate from one sample, sequenced in a study of PD-1 blockade in mismatch repair-deficient tumors. Sequencing was performed with immunoSEQ multiplex PCR; in TCRdb, only in-frame clones are kept and a portion is missing. The sample includes tens of thousands of clones, over 70% of them seen just once. The sequenced sample was peripheral blood, obtained 12 weeks after starting pembrolizumab. These TCRs come from an adult with mismatch repair-deficient cancer.

The rearrangement links TRBV6-6 to TRBJ1-1; tentative D call: TRBD1 (6 bases). The CDR3 is made up of 12 amino acids. Trimming cost V 7 bases and J 6 bases, with 12 bases left between them. The germline CDR1 and CDR2 sequences are MNHNY and SVGAGI (reference sequence). The CDR3 nucleotides are TGTGCCAGCACCGACGGGGGGCCTGAAGCTTTCTTT. Amino acids: CASTDGGPEAFF.

This chain connects TRBV9 to TRBJ2-1; unclear D gene. This CDR3 is 15 amino acids long. Germline V gene sequence: CDR1 SGDLS, CDR2 YYNGEE. Trimming took 2 bases from V and 2 from J, leaving 11 bases between them. The CDR3 reads CASSVHRLPYNEQFF. The CDR3 bases are TGTGCCAGCAGCGTGCACCGACTGCCCTACAATGAGCAGTTCTTC.

The chain carries TRBV30 and TRBJ2-5, with D perhaps assigned TRBD1 or TRBD2 (6 bases each). Per the germline V gene, CDR1 is GTSNPN and CDR2 is SVGIG (reference sequence). Trimming shortened V by 0 bases and J by 9 bases, and 17 bases separated the two germline ends. The CDR3 has 14 residues. The CDR3 reads CAWSVFGGRTSQYF. In DNA form, the CDR3 reads TGTGCCTGGAGTGTATTCGGGGGCCGTACGTCCCAGTACTTC.

This sequence joins TRBV7-2 and TRBJ1-4, with unresolved D. From germline, CDR1 is SGHTA and CDR2 FQGNSA. The V end was cut by 1 base, the J end by 5 bases, with 5 bases between. The CDR3 runs to 13 residues. The chain's CDR3 is CASSLEANEKLFF. CDR3 DNA sequence: TGTGCCAGCAGCTTAGAAGCGAATGAAAAACTGTTTTTT.

The rearrangement links TRBV29-1 to TRBJ1-4, with 7 bases that match TRBD1. The V gene end was trimmed by 0 bases and the J gene end by 3 bases; junction bases not matched to a gene: 7. Germline V gene sequence: CDR1 SQVTM, CDR2 ANQGSEA. This CDR3 has 16 amino acids. The CDR3 here is CSVEDQFRGSNEKLFF. The CDR3 region has the DNA TGCAGCGTTGAAGATCAATTCAGGGGGTCTAATGAAAAACTGTTTTTT.

The chain links TRBV4-2 to TRBJ2-3, with 7 nucleotides matching TRBD2. V was clipped by 1 base and J by 1 base; unmatched bases: 5. Per germline, CDR1 LGHNA and CDR2 YNFKEQ. CDR3 length: 16 residues. The CDR3 bases are TGTGCCAGCAGCCAAGGATCTAGCGGACGCACAGATACGCAGTATTTT. Translation gives CASSQGSSGRTDTQYF.

This clone was detected once. The chain is built from TRBV19 and TRBJ2-5; 10 nucleotides agree with TRBD2. The V and J ends lost 4 bases and 4 bases, in that order; junction bases with no gene match: 3. This CDR3 spans 14 amino acids. From germline, CDR1 is LNHDA and CDR2 SQIVND (reference sequence). The CDR3 bases are TGTGCCAGTAGTAAGTCTAGCGGGAGAGAGACCCAGTACTTC. It codes for CASSKSSGRETQYF.

The rearrangement joins TRBV6-5 to TRBJ2-3, with TRBD2 identical over 8 bases. Per germline, CDR1 MNHEY and CDR2 SVGAGI. The CDR3 contains 15 residues. The V segment lost 6 bases and the J segment 3 bases; nucleotides outside the gene matches: 8. The CDR3 DNA sequence: TGTGCCAGCAGGCAAAGCGGGAGTAATACAGATACGCAGTATTTT. Amino acids: CASRQSGSNTDTQYF.

In DNA form, the CDR3 reads TGCGCCAGCAAGGAAGGGTTAGGTGAGCAGTTCTTC. It is translated as CASKEGLGEQFF. The chain combines TRBV10-2 with TRBJ2-1; D is unresolved. The CDR3 is made up of 12 amino acids. Between the trimmed V and J ends, which lost 7 bases and 9 bases, there was a span of 13 bases. Germline CDR1 is WSHSY and CDR2 is SAAADI.

The chain is built from TRBV6-1 and TRBJ2-7, with D unresolved. Germline assignment: CDR1 MNHNS and CDR2 SASEGT. The V and J ends lost 6 bases and 2 bases respectively, with 14 bases between them. CDR3 length: 14 amino acids. Here the CDR3 reads CASRDRFGAYEQYF. CDR3 in DNA: TGTGCCAGCAGGGACCGATTCGGCGCCTACGAGCAGTACTTC.

The CDR3 nucleotides read TGTGCCAGCAGTTTTCTCCCCCCGACCTACAATGAGCAGTTCTTC. The encoded protein is CASSFLPPTYNEQFF. The chain combines TRBV27 with TRBJ2-1; D gene uncertain. CDR3 length: 15 residues. Germline V lookup: CDR1 MNHEY, CDR2 SMNVEV (reference sequence). Trimming removed 3 bases at V and 2 bases at J, with 11 bases between.

The chain employs TRBV11-3 and TRBJ2-1; tentative D call: TRBD1 (6 bases). V was shortened by 5 bases and J by 2 bases, with 10 bases between the two germline ends. Per germline, CDR1 SGHNT and CDR2 YENEEA. There are 14 residues in the CDR3. CDR3 region: CASSPQGTYNEQFF. CDR3 DNA: TGTGCCAGCAGCCCACAGGGTACCTACAATGAGCAGTTCTTC.

In DNA, the CDR3 is TGTGCCTGGAGGACAGGGCGCTTGACACTGTTTTTT. Encoded protein: CAWRTGRLTLFF. This chain uses TRBV30 with TRBJ1-4; 7 bases are a match to TRBD1. The CDR3 totals 12 residues. Germline trimming cut 3 bases from V and 13 bases from J; bases unmatched to any gene: 8. The germline V gene has CDR1 GTSNPN and CDR2 SVGIG (reference sequence).

The sample holds a few counts of this clone. This chain joins TRBV9 and TRBJ2-3, with 7 bases aligning to TRBD2. The junction had 7 bases not matched to a gene; V was cut back by 4 bases and J by 2 bases. This CDR3 is 15 amino acids long. Germline V gives CDR1 SGDLS, CDR2 YYNGEE. In DNA form, the CDR3 reads TGTGCCAGCAGCCCCATAGCGGGTACCACAGATACGCAGTATTTT. Residues: CASSPIAGTTDTQYF.

This chain connects TRBV5-6 to TRBJ1-3; 9 nucleotides agree with TRBD1. J was trimmed by 4 bases and V by 4 bases; bases with no gene match: 9. The CDR3 is 16 amino acids. Germline CDR1 reads SGHDT; CDR2 reads YYEEEE. CDR3 bases: TGTGCCAGCAGCCAACCGGGACAGGGAGGAGGAAACACCATATATTTT. Its protein product is CASSQPGQGGGNTIYF. Full variable domain (missing parts from reference TRBV5-6 and TRBJ1-3): DAGVTQSPTHLIKTRGQQVTLRCSPKSGHDTVSWYQQALGQGPQFIFQYYEEEERQRGNFPDRFSGHQFPNYSSELNVNALLLGDSALYLCASSQPGQGGGNTIYFGEGSWLTVV.

A single count supports this clone. The chain carries TRBV5-6 and TRBJ1-5; tentative D call: TRBD1 (6 bases). The V gene's germline CDR1 is SGHDT and CDR2 YYEEEE. Trimming stripped 2 bases from V and 3 bases from J, with 12 bases between. There are 15 residues in the CDR3. CDR3 sequence (DNA): TGTGCCAGCAGCTTTTTTGACAGGAACAATCAGCCCCAGCATTTT. It translates to CASSFFDRNNQPQHF.

V is TRBV10-1 and J is TRBJ2-7, with 9 positions matching TRBD1. CDR1 and CDR2 from the germline V gene are WNHNN and SYGVQD (reference sequence). V lost 3 bases, J lost 6 bases, and 3 bases stayed unmatched. The CDR3 contains 13 residues. The CDR3 sequence: CASSDGDRAEQYF. The CDR3 coding sequence is TGCGCCAGCAGTGATGGGGACAGGGCCGAGCAGTACTTC.

The V gene is TRBV7-2, the J gene TRBJ1-4; 8 positions match TRBD1. The trim removed 4 bases at V and 6 bases at J, leaving 7 bases unmatched. The CDR3 has 15 residues. Germline V lookup: CDR1 SGHTA, CDR2 FQGNSA. The DNA for the CDR3 is TGTGCCAGCAGCTCCTACAGGGGGGCGTATGAAAAACTGTTTTTT. The encoded protein is CASSSYRGAYEKLFF.

The J gene is TRBJ2-5, the V gene TRBV7-2, with D maybe TRBD2 (5 bases). V was shortened by 5 bases and J by 3 bases, with 10 bases between the two germline ends. Germline V gives CDR1 SGHTA, CDR2 FQGNSA. This CDR3 is built from 13 residues. The CDR3 loop reads CASSPRTEETQYF. The CDR3 coding sequence is TGTGCCAGCAGCCCACGGACTGAAGAGACCCAGTACTTC. The full variable domain, in which reference TRBV7-2 and TRBJ2-5 provide the parts outside the CDR3, is GAGVSQSPSNKVTEKGKDVELRCDPISGHTALYWYRQSLGQGLEFLIYFQGNSAPDKSGLPSDRFSAERTGGSVSTLTIQRTQQEDSAVYLCASSPRTEETQYFGPGTRLLVL.

The chain carries TRBV11-3 and TRBJ2-3; TRBD1 is a possible D gene (6 bases). Germline assignment: CDR1 SGHNT and CDR2 YENEEA. Trimming took off 3 bases at V and 1 base at J, with 11 bases between the two ends. The CDR3 runs to 15 residues. CDR3 in amino acids: CASSLGASGTDTQYF. The CDR3 nucleotides read TGTGCCAGCAGCTTGGGGGCAAGCGGCACAGATACGCAGTATTTT. The complete variable domain, with remaining parts taken from reference TRBV11-3 and TRBJ2-3, reads EAGVVQSPRYKIIEKKQPVAFWCNPISGHNTLYWYLQNLGQGPELLIRYENEEAVDDSQLPKDRFSAERLKGVDSTLKIQPAELGDSAVYLCASSLGASGTDTQYFGPGTRLTVL.

The chain combines TRBV29-1 with TRBJ2-5; the match to TRBD1 covers 9 bases. This CDR3 has 12 amino acids. V trimming: 7 bases; J trimming: 3 bases; junction bases outside the gene matches: 3. Germline values: CDR1 SQVTM, CDR2 ANQGSEA. The chain's CDR3 is CSAGQGEETQYF. As DNA, the CDR3 is TGCAGCGCGGGACAGGGAGAAGAGACCCAGTACTTC.

This clone was seen just once. The rearrangement uses TRBV6-5 and TRBJ2-7, with TRBD2 as a possible D gene (6 bases). CDR3 length: 14 residues. In germline, CDR1 is MNHEY, CDR2 SVGAGI. Trimming removed 4 bases at V and 0 bases at J, with 10 bases between. CDR3 sequence (DNA): TGTGCCAGCAGTTCTGCGGGGTCCTCCTACGAGCAGTACTTC. Translating gives CASSSAGSSYEQYF.

The J gene is TRBJ1-1, the V gene TRBV18; a possible D gene is TRBD1 (6 bases). CDR1 KGHSH and CDR2 LQKENI come from the germline V gene. This CDR3 spans 16 amino acids. V dropped 3 bases and J dropped 0 bases, with 14 bases sitting between them. The CDR3 sequence is CASSPGQLILNTEAFF. In DNA form, the CDR3 reads TGTGCCAGCTCACCCGGACAGCTCATACTGAACACTGAAGCTTTCTTT.

This chain uses TRBV11-2 with TRBJ2-3; 7 bases agree with TRBD2. The CDR3 spans 16 residues. CDR1 and CDR2 from the germline V gene are SGHAT and FQNNGV. The V segment lost 5 bases and the J segment 6 bases; nucleotides outside the gene matches: 14. The CDR3, as DNA: TGTGCCAGCAGCCTCCGCACTAGCGTTGGCAGGGATACGCAGTATTTT. Residues: CASSLRTSVGRDTQYF.

This clone showed up just once. The chain carries TRBV5-1 and TRBJ2-3, with D possibly matching TRBD2 (5 bases). With 4 bases removed from V and 6 bases from J, the gap between germline ends came to 15 bases. Germline-derived CDR1 and CDR2 are SGHRS and YFSETQ. CDR3 length equals 14 residues. The CDR3 region has the DNA TGCGCCAGCAGCCGATGGACTTCATCGGATACGCAGTATTTT. Translating it yields CASSRWTSSDTQYF.

V is TRBV30 and J is TRBJ1-2; the D gene is possibly TRBD1 (5 bases). Germline values: CDR1 GTSNPN, CDR2 SVGIG (reference sequence). Between the trimmed V and J ends, which lost 4 bases and 7 bases, there was a span of 16 bases. The CDR3 spans 13 residues. In nucleotides, the CDR3 is TGTGCCTGGAAGGCCCAGGGAGTTAGTGGCTACACCTTC. Translating gives CAWKAQGVSGYTF.

V is TRBV7-2 and J is TRBJ1-1; D is possibly TRBD1 (5 bases). The CDR3 runs 13 residues. V gave up 2 bases and J gave up 5 bases, with 9 bases separating them. Germline V gives CDR1 SGHTA, CDR2 FQGNSA. CDR3 sequence (DNA): TGTGCCAGCAGCTTACAGGGATCGACTGAAGCTTTCTTT. Translating it yields CASSLQGSTEAFF.

V gene TRBV7-8 combines with J gene TRBJ2-2, with D uncertain. V lost 1 base, J lost 6 bases, and 12 bases lay in between. CDR1 is SGHVS, CDR2 FQNEAQ, per germline. This CDR3 region has 15 residues. As DNA, the CDR3 is TGTGCCAGCAGCTTAGGTAGTGGGGTCCCCGGGGAGCTGTTTTTT. Amino acid sequence: CASSLGSGVPGELFF.

V usage is TRBV19 and J usage is TRBJ2-1; D gene unclear. CDR3 length: 15 residues. CDR1 is LNHDA and CDR2 is SQIVND in the germline V gene (reference sequence). The V and J ends lost 1 base and 0 bases respectively, with 7 bases between them. This chain's CDR3 is CASSIAPSSYNEQFF. In DNA, the CDR3 is TGTGCCAGTAGTATAGCCCCGAGCTCCTACAATGAGCAGTTCTTC.

The chain employs TRBV15 and TRBJ2-7; 7 bases are shared with TRBD2. The V segment lost 0 bases and the J segment 2 bases; nucleotides outside the gene matches: 1. The CDR3 has 14 residues. Per germline, CDR1 LNHNV and CDR2 YYDKDF (reference sequence). The CDR3 DNA is TGTGCCACCAGCAGAGATGGGACTACCTACGAGCAGTACTTC. Translating it yields CATSRDGTTYEQYF.